The rows below give T cell receptor beta chains drawn from one sample of a study of blood T cell repertoires in COVID-19. The table came from immunoSEQ multiplex PCR; TCRdb's copy has only in-frame clones and leaves some out. The sample shows about 320,000 clones, 85% to 90% of them seen only once. Sample: PBMCs or T cells enriched from blood (not recorded which). Receptors originate from a young woman who had recovered from COVID-19. Each CDR3 is given with its conserved first and last residue. Rows give clone size only sometimes, using once, few, many, or a class for an expanded clone.

CDR3aa | v_gene | abundance | j_gene
CASSLSGLIEETQYF | TRBV27 | NA | TRBJ2-5
CASGTGANSPLHF | TRBV10-2 | NA | TRBJ1-6
CASSDSSAGDTNIQYF | TRBV4-2 | many | TRBJ2-4
CASIDGQGRGGYTF | TRBV5-1 | NA | TRBJ1-2
CASSSPGAGELFF | TRBV6-5 | NA | TRBJ2-2
CASSFEGRNGYTF | TRBV5-5 | few | TRBJ1-2
CASSQSGGEEKLFF | TRBV4-1 | NA | TRBJ1-4
CASSVDPANEKLFF | TRBV5-1 | NA | TRBJ1-4
CASSLSRSGRAVGEQYF | TRBV28 | NA | TRBJ2-7
CASSEAGTNQPQHF | TRBV25-1 | NA | TRBJ1-5
CASSPGQNTEAFF | TRBV7-8 | few | TRBJ1-1
CASSLPLAGVAYNKQFF | TRBV7-9 | NA | TRBJ2-1
CASSPGTDNSPLHF | TRBV14 | few | TRBJ1-6
CASSLAGDLAGEKLFF | TRBV5-1 | NA | TRBJ1-4
CASTPQAGVANYGYTF | TRBV4-1 | NA | TRBJ1-2
CASSERFYGTGELFF | TRBV19 | NA | TRBJ2-2
CASSYAQGVTDTQYF | TRBV6-2/TRBV6-3 | NA | TRBJ2-3
CASSSYGAGPGEETQYF | TRBV11-3 | NA | TRBJ2-5
CASRLTGGGGYTF | TRBV6-5 | NA | TRBJ1-2
CASSLAAGGNTEAFF | TRBV7-9 | NA | TRBJ1-1
CATRTGNEETQYF | TRBV10-3 | NA | TRBJ2-5
CASSATSDIHEFF | TRBV7-8 | NA | TRBJ2-1
CTSGGPLIAGYEQYF | TRBV1 | once | TRBJ2-7
CASSLDGTANSPLHF | TRBV7-9 | NA | TRBJ1-6
CASSFSGYGYTF | TRBV12-3/TRBV12-4 | NA | TRBJ1-2
CATSHSGRGSAGEQFF | TRBV15 | few | TRBJ2-1
CASLRGTGGNTIYF | TRBV19 | NA | TRBJ1-3
CSTQGNYGYTF | TRBV20-1 | NA | TRBJ1-2
CASSSGHSYEQYF | TRBV27 | NA | TRBJ2-7
CASSTRTSGRSEQFF | TRBV18 | NA | TRBJ2-1
CATSDSGQPTSSYNEQFF | TRBV24-1 | NA | TRBJ2-1
CASRPTGGNQPQHF | TRBV6-5 | NA | TRBJ1-5
CASSQGRRGAYEQYF | TRBV14 | NA | TRBJ2-7
CASSRACREAGKPQHF | TRBV21-1 | NA | TRBJ1-5
CASSYQHQDREKAFF | TRBV6-5 | NA | TRBJ1-1
CAWSSVADSSYNEQFF | TRBV30 | NA | TRBJ2-1
CASSPPLAGGRYEQYF | TRBV18 | NA | TRBJ2-7
CATRPQETRDNEQFF | TRBV24-1 | NA | TRBJ2-1
CASSLATGYNEQFF | TRBV5-1 | few | TRBJ2-1
CASSLPGQGATGELFF | TRBV27 | NA | TRBJ2-2
CASSSPWVGRVGTEAFF | TRBV21-1 | few | TRBJ1-1
CASSPRTGINYGYTF | TRBV28 | NA | TRBJ1-2
CASSLSGGDEQFF | TRBV7-9 | NA | TRBJ2-1
CATSWQNNQPQHF | TRBV15 | NA | TRBJ1-5
CASSRSFADRGYEQYF | TRBV7-6 | NA | TRBJ2-7
CASSPPGTVNEKLFF | TRBV7-9 | NA | TRBJ1-4